Sequencing of this TCR beta chain was carried out in a study of T-cell reconstitution after alpha-beta-depleted transplantation in children. TCRbeta library construction was performed incorporating unique molecular identifiers. TCRdb fed the PCR reads into MiXCR, producing one record per CDR3 protein. The data contain about 540,000 distinct CDR3 sequences, around 16% of them singletons. This clonotype was picked up many times. The germline V gene encodes CDR1 SGHRS and CDR2 YFSETQ. The CDR3 loop spans 15 amino acids. Trimming removed 5 bases at V and 7 bases at J, with 19 bases between. The source was PBMCs from the stem cell graft donor, collected from the stem cell graft. The chain joins TRBV5-1 to TRBJ1-5, with D perhaps TRBD1 (5 bases). This clonotype originated in a human donor who donated a stem cell graft to a child with acute lymphoblastic leukemia. In DNA, the CDR3 is TGCGCCAGCAGTGAAAACCGGGACCGCGGGCAGCCCCAGCATTTT. It specifies CASSENRDRGQPQHF.